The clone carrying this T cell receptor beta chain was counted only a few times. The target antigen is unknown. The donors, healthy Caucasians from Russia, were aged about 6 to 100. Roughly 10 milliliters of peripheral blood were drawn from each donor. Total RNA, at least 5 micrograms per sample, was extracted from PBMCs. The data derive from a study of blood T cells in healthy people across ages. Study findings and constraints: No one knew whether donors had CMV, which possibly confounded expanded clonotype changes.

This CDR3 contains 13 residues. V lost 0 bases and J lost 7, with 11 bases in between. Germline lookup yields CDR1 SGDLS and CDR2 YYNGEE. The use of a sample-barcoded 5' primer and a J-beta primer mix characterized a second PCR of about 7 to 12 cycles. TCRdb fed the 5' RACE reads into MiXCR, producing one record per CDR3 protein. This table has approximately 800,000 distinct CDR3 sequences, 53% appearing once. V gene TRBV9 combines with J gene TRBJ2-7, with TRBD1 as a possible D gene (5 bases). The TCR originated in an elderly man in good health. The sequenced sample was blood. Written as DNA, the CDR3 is TGTGCCAGCAGCGTAGAGGGCAGGGTAGAGCAGTACTTC. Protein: CASSVEGRVEQYF.